This T cell receptor (beta chain) is drawn from a study of cytomegalovirus exposure and HLA in healthy donors. PCR primers comprised 60 Vbeta and 13 Jbeta primers. Clones were read by immunoSEQ multiplex PCR, and TCRdb kept only the in-frame ones, dropping some. This repertoire shows 150,000 to 250,000 clones, about 79% found once; its top ten account for roughly 0.095%. Trimming pared 2 bases from V and 6 bases from J, leaving 15 bases between. The germline gives CDR1 SEHNR, CDR2 FQNEAQ (reference sequence). The CDR3 loop spans 15 amino acids. The chain combines TRBV7-9 with TRBJ2-3; D perhaps matches TRBD2 (6 bases). Sequenced: PBMCs. The receptor's source is a boy younger than 10 in good health and CMV-seronegative. The CDR3 coding sequence is TGTGCCAGCAGCTTACGCGGGACGAGCTCCGATACGCAGTATTTT. This translates into CASSLRGTSSDTQYF.